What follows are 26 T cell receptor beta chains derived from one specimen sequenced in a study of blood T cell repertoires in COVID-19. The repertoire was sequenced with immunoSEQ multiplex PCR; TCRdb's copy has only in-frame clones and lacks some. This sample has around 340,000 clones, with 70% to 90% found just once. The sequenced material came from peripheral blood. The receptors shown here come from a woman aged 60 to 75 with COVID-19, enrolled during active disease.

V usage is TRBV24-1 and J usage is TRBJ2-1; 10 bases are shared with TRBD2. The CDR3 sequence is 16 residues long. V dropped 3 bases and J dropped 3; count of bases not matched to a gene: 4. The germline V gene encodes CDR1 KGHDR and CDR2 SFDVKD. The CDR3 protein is CATSDGSGGHYNEQFF. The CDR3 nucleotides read TGTGCCACCAGTGATGGTAGCGGGGGGCACTACAATGAGCAGTTCTTC.

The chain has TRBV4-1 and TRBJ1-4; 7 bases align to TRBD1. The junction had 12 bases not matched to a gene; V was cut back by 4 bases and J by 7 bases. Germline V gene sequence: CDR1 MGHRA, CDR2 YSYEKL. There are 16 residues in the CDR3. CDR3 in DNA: TGCGCCAGCAGCCCAATGGTAGGGGGCGGGTCTGAAAAACTGTTTTTT. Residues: CASSPMVGGGSEKLFF.

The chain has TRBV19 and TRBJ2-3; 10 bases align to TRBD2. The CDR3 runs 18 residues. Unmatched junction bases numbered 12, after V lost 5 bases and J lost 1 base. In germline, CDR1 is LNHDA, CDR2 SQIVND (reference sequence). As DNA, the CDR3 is TGTGCCAGTAGTCCTATAGCGGGGGGAACCTTACGCACAGATACGCAGTATTTT. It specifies CASSPIAGGTLRTDTQYF.

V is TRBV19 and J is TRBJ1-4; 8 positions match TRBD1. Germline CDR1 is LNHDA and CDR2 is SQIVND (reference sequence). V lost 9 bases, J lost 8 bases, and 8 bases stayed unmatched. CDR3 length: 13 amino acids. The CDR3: CASRQGLGEKLFF. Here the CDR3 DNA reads TGTGCCAGCAGACAGGGGCTTGGAGAAAAACTGTTTTTT.

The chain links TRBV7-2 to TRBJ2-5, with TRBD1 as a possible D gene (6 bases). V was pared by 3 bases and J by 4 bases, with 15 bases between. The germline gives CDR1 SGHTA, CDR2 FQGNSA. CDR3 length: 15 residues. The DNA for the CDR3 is TGTGCCAGCAGCTTTACAGCAGGGGCGGGAGAGACCCAGTACTTC. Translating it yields CASSFTAGAGETQYF.

CDR3 nucleotide sequence: TGCGCCAGCAGCCAAGATCGGGTAGCATCCGATACGCAGTATTTT. Protein: CASSQDRVASDTQYF. The chain employs TRBV4-3 and TRBJ2-3; no reliable D call. CDR1 and CDR2 from the germline V gene are LGHNA and YSLEER. The CDR3 is 15 residues long. Trimming left V 0 bases short and J 6 bases short, with 13 bases between.

The DNA for the CDR3 is TGCGCCAGCAGCCAAGGGGCCCGGACAGCGAACACTGAAGCTTTCTTT. Amino acids: CASSQGARTANTEAFF. The V gene is TRBV4-3, the J gene TRBJ1-1; D might be TRBD1 (6 bases). CDR1 and CDR2 from the germline V gene are LGHNA and YSLEER. Trimming cost V 1 base and J 1 base, with 13 bases left between them. The CDR3 is made up of 16 amino acids.

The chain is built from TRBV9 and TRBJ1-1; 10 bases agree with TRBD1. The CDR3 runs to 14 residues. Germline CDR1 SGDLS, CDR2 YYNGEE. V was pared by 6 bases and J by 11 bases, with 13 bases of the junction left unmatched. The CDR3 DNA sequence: TGTGCCAGCAACCGACAGGGGGCCGGCCTCGAGGCTTTCTTT. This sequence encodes CASNRQGAGLEAFF.

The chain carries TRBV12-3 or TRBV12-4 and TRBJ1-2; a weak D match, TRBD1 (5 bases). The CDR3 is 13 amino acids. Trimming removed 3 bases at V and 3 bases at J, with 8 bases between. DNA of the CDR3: TGTGCCAGCAGTTTCACAGGAGACTATGGCTACACCTTC. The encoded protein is CASSFTGDYGYTF.

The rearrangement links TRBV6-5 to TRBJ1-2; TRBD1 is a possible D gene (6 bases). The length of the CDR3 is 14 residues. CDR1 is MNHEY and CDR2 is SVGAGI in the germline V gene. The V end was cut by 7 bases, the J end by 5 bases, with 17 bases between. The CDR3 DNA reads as TGTGCCAGCACCTCTTGGCAGGGGAATTATGGCTACACCTTC. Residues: CASTSWQGNYGYTF.

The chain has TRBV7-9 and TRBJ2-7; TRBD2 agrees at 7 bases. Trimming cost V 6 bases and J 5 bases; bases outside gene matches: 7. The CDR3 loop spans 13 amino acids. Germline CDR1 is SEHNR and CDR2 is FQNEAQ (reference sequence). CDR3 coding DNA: TGTGCCAGCAGTATCGCGCGGGGGAACGAGCAGTACTTC. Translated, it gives CASSIARGNEQYF.

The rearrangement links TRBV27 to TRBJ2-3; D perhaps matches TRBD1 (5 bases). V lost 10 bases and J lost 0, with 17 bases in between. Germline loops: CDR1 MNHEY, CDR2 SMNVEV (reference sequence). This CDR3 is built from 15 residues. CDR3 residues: CATLPWGTSTDTQYF. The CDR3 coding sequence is TGTGCCACCCTCCCTTGGGGCACTAGCACAGATACGCAGTATTTT.

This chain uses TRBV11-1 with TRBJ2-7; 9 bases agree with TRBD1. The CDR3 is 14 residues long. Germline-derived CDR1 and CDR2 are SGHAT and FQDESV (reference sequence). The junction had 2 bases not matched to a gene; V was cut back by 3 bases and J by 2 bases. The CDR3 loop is CASSLDRGPYEQYF. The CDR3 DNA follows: TGTGCCAGCAGCTTGGACAGGGGACCCTACGAGCAGTACTTC.

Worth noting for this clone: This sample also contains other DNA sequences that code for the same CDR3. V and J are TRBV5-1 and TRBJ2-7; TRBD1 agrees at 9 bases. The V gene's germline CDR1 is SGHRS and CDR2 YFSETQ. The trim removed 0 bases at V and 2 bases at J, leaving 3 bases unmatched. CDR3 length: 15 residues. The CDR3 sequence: CASSLGGTGTYEQYF. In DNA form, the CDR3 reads TGCGCCAGCAGCTTGGGGGGGACAGGGACCTACGAGCAGTACTTC.

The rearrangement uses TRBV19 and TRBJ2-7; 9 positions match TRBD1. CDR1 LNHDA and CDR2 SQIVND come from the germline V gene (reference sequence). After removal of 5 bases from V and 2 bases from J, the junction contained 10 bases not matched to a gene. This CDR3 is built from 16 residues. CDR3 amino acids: CASSYAGQGPPYEQYF. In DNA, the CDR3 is TGTGCCAGTAGTTACGCGGGACAGGGCCCACCCTACGAGCAGTACTTC.

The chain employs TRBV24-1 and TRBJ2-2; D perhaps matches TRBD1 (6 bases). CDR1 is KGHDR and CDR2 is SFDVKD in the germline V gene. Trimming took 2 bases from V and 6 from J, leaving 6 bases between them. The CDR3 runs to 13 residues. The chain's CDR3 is CATSDYRAGELFF. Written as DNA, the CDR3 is TGTGCCACCAGTGATTACAGGGCCGGGGAGCTGTTTTTT.

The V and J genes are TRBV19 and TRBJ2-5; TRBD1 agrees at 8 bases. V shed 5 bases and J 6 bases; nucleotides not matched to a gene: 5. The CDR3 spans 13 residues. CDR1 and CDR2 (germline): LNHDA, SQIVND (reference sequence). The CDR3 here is CASSAQGAQTQYF. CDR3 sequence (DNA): TGTGCCAGTAGTGCCCAGGGGGCTCAGACCCAGTACTTC.

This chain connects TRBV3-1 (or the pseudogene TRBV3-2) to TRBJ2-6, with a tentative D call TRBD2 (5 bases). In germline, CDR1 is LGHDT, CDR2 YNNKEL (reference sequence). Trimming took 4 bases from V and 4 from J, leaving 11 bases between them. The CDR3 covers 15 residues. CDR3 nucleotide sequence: TGTGCCAGCAGCCGCGTCGGGAACGGGGCCAACGTCCTGACTTTC. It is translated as CASSRVGNGANVLTF.

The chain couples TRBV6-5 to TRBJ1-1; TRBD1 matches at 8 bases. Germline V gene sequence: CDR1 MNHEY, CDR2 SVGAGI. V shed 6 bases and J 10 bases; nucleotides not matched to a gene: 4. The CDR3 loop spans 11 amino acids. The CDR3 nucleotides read TGTGCCAGCAGGGACAGGGTACGAGCTTTCTTT. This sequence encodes CASRDRVRAFF.

CDR3 coding DNA: TGTGCCAGCAGTAGGAGTCTCTCTGGAAACACCATATATTTT. As protein: CASSRSLSGNTIYF. This chain joins TRBV6-5 and TRBJ1-3, with D uncertain. Germline lookup yields CDR1 MNHEY and CDR2 SVGAGI. V lost 5 bases and J 0 bases, leaving 8 bases between the germline ends. The CDR3 runs to 14 residues.

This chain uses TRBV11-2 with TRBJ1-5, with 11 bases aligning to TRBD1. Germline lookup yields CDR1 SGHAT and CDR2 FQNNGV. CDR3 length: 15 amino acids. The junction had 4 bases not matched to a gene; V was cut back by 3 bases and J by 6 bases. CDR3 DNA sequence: TGTGCCAGCAGCTTGGGACAGGGGGTGGGTCAGCCCCAGCATTTT. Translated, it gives CASSLGQGVGQPQHF.

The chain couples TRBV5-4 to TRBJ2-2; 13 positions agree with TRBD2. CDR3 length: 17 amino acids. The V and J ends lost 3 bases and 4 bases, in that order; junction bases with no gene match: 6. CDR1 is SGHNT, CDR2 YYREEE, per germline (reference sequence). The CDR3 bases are TGTGCCAGCAGCTCGGCGACTAGCGGGGGGAGCACCGGGGAGCTGTTTTTT. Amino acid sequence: CASSSATSGGSTGELFF.

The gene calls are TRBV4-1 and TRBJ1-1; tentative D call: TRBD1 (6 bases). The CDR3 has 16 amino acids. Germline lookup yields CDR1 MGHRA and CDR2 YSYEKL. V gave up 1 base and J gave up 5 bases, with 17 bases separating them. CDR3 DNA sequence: TGCGCCAGCAGCCAAGTCTTCCCTCAGGGGCAGACTGAAGCTTTCTTT. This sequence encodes CASSQVFPQGQTEAFF.

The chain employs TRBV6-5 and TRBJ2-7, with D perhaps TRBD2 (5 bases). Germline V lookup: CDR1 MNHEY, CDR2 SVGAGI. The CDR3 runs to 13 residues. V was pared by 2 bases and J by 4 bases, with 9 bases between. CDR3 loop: CASSYGGQYEQYF. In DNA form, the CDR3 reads TGTGCCAGCAGTTACGGAGGTCAGTACGAGCAGTACTTC.

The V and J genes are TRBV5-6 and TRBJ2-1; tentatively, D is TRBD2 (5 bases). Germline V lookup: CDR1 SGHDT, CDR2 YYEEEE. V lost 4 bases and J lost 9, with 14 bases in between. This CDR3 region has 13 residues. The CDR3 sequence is CASSAEGRTEQFF. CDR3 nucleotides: TGTGCCAGCAGCGCAGAGGGCAGGACTGAGCAGTTCTTC. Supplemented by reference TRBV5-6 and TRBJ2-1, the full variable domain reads DAGVTQSPTHLIKTRGQQVTLRCSPKSGHDTVSWYQQALGQGPQFIFQYYEEEERQRGNFPDRFSGHQFPNYSSELNVNALLLGDSALYLCASSAEGRTEQFFGPGTRLTVL.

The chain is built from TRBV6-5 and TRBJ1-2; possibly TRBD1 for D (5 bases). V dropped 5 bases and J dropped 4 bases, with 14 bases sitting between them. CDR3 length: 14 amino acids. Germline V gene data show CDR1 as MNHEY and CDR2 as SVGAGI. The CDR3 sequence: CASSPTASSYGYTF. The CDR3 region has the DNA TGTGCCAGCAGTCCGACAGCAAGCTCCTATGGCTACACCTTC.